The 24 T cell receptor beta chains given below trace back to one sample, sequenced in a study of PD-1 blockade in classical Hodgkin lymphoma. Time point in this sample: cycle 4 day 1 (C4D1), after 6 weeks of nivolumab. Each patient relapsed following autologous stem cell transplantation, and prior brentuximab vedotin exposure differed. TCRdb's copy holds only in-frame clones and misses some; the assay was immunoSEQ multiplex PCR. The table lists 96,000 or so clones, under 95% of them singletons. Sequenced here: peripheral blood mononuclear cells (PBMCs), sampled before the fourth cycle of nivolumab. These receptor sequences come from a human donor with classical Hodgkin lymphoma.

This chain links TRBV28 with TRBJ2-5, with 9 bases aligning to TRBD1. Germline-derived CDR1 and CDR2 are MDHEN and SYDVKM. CDR3 length: 16 amino acids. V was clipped by 3 bases and J by 2 bases; unmatched bases: 7. CDR3 nucleotides: TGTGCCAGCAGTTTCCCGGGACAGGGAGGACAAGAGACCCAGTACTTC. The encoded protein is CASSFPGQGGQETQYF. Using reference TRBV28 and TRBJ2-5 for the parts outside the CDR3, the full variable domain is DVKVTQSSRYLVKRTGEKVFLECVQDMDHENMFWYRQDPGLGLRLIYFSYDVKMKEKGDIPEGYSVSREKKERFSLILESASTNQTSMYLCASSFPGQGGQETQYFGPGTRLLVL.

This chain links TRBV6-5 with TRBJ1-2, with a tentative D call TRBD1 (6 bases). Trimming shortened V by 5 bases and J by 5 bases, and 12 bases separated the two germline ends. This CDR3 comprises 13 residues. Germline V CDR1 and CDR2: MNHEY, SVGAGI. The CDR3 DNA reads TGTGCCAGCAGTCCAGGGGTACGGTATGGCTACACCTTC. Translation: CASSPGVRYGYTF.

The rearrangement uses TRBV30 and TRBJ2-7; D unclear. CDR1 and CDR2 from the germline V gene are GTSNPN and SVGIG (reference sequence). With 0 bases removed from V and 5 bases from J, the gap between germline ends came to 11 bases. The CDR3 runs to 13 residues. Here the CDR3 reads CAWSVLWVNEQYF. The CDR3 region has the DNA TGTGCCTGGAGTGTACTATGGGTAAACGAGCAGTACTTC.

The chain carries TRBV5-5 and TRBJ2-7; the D is unclear. The CDR3 loop spans 14 amino acids. V was pared by 0 bases and J by 2 bases, with 9 bases between. CDR1 and CDR2 from the germline V gene are SGHKS and YYEKEE (reference sequence). The CDR3, as DNA: TGTGCCAGCAGCTTGGGGCTGCGACCCTACGAGCAGTACTTC. Encoded protein: CASSLGLRPYEQYF.

The rearrangement links TRBV15 to TRBJ1-4; 10 bases map to TRBD1. Germline V gene data show CDR1 as LNHNV and CDR2 as YYDKDF (reference sequence). The V and J ends lost 2 bases and 0 bases, in that order; junction bases with no gene match: 6. There are 18 residues in the CDR3. The CDR3 nucleotides read TGTGCCACCAGCAGATTCCGGGACAGGGGTGCAACTAATGAAAAACTGTTTTTT. It yields the protein CATSRFRDRGATNEKLFF.

Here the CDR3 DNA reads TGTGCCAGCAGCTTGGTACAGGCGGGGAACACTGAAGCTTTCTTT. Protein: CASSLVQAGNTEAFF. This sequence joins TRBV5-6 and TRBJ1-1, with D tentatively TRBD1 (5 bases). Trimming took 0 bases from V and 1 from J, leaving 10 bases between them. CDR3 length: 15 residues. Per the germline V gene, CDR1 is SGHDT and CDR2 is YYEEEE.

The chain joins TRBV29-1 to TRBJ2-5, with 7 positions matching TRBD1. The J call may be in error: the DNA end matches TRBJ2-7 better. The germline CDR1 and CDR2 sequences are SQVTM and ANQGSEA. This CDR3 region has 15 residues. CDR3 DNA: TGCAGCGTTGAAGGGAGTACAGGGGCAAGTTTCGAGCAGTACTTC. As protein: CSVEGSTGASFEQYF.

This clone is a singleton in its sample. This chain links TRBV4-1 with TRBJ2-6; maybe TRBD1 (6 bases). V was pared by 1 base and J by 2 bases, with 9 bases between. Germline lookup yields CDR1 MGHRA and CDR2 YSYEKL. The CDR3 runs 16 residues. CDR3 bases: TGCGCCAGCAGCCAAGGTTGGACAGCTGGGGCCAACGTCCTGACTTTC. Its protein is CASSQGWTAGANVLTF.

The chain recombines TRBV9 with TRBJ2-1; 9 nucleotides line up with TRBD1. Germline assignment: CDR1 SGDLS and CDR2 YYNGEE. J gave up 4 bases and V 4 bases, and 24 bases lay outside the gene matches. This CDR3 region has 21 residues. Here the CDR3 DNA reads TGTGCCAGCAGCCCACCCCCAGGGGACAGGGCTGTAGGTGGCAAATACAATGAGCAGTTCTTC. Its translation: CASSPPPGDRAVGGKYNEQFF. Combining the CDR3 with reference TRBV9 and TRBJ2-1 gives the whole variable domain DSGVTQTPKHLITATGQRVTLRCSPRSGDLSVYWYQQSLDQGLQFLIQYYNGEERAKGNILERFSAQQFPDLHSELNLSSLELGDSALYFCASSPPPGDRAVGGKYNEQFFGPGTRLTVL.

The rearrangement joins TRBV10-3 to TRBJ1-5; possible D gene TRBD1, 6 bases. V was trimmed by 5 bases and J by 6 bases, leaving 17 bases between them. Per germline, CDR1 ENHRY and CDR2 SYGVKD. The CDR3 is 15 amino acids. In DNA, the CDR3 is TGTGCCATCAGTCCGGGACATACAAACGCTCAGCCCCAGCATTTT. This codes for CAISPGHTNAQPQHF.

This clone showed up just a few times. The J gene is TRBJ1-2, the V gene TRBV29-1, with D perhaps TRBD1 (5 bases). CDR1 and CDR2 from the germline V gene are SQVTM and ANQGSEA. V was trimmed by 4 bases and J by 2 bases, leaving 8 bases between them. The CDR3 runs 12 residues. The CDR3 loop reads CSVAEGNYGYTF. The CDR3 DNA follows: TGCAGCGTTGCGGAGGGGAACTATGGCTACACCTTC.

The chain couples TRBV27 to TRBJ1-1; D remains unclear. Germline loops: CDR1 MNHEY, CDR2 SMNVEV (reference sequence). Trimming cost V 5 bases and J 1 base, with 11 bases left between them. The CDR3 runs to 14 residues. In DNA form, the CDR3 reads TGTGCCAGCAGTCCGATGGGCCCGAACACTGAAGCTTTCTTT. This encodes CASSPMGPNTEAFF.

V gene TRBV6-6 combines with J gene TRBJ2-4; 9 positions agree with TRBD1. The CDR3 length is 15 residues. V gave up 2 bases and J gave up 5 bases; unmatched junction bases: 4. Germline-derived CDR1 and CDR2 are MNHNY and SVGAGI (reference sequence). The CDR3 region is CASSYPRDRENIQYF. CDR3 DNA sequence: TGTGCCAGCAGTTACCCCCGGGACAGGGAAAACATTCAGTACTTC.

The chain recombines TRBV11-2 with TRBJ1-4; D is perhaps TRBD1 (5 bases). The ends were cut back, 2 bases at V and 3 bases at J, with 10 bases in the middle. Germline CDR1 and CDR2: SGHAT and FQNNGV. This CDR3 is 15 amino acids long. The DNA for the CDR3 is TGTGCCAGCAGCTTAAGAAGAGGGGCTAATGAAAAACTGTTTTTT. Translation: CASSLRRGANEKLFF.

The rearrangement uses TRBV10-3 and TRBJ2-2; possible D gene TRBD2, 5 bases. Deletions cut 7 bases from V and 1 base from J, with 7 bases between. This CDR3 is 13 amino acids long. Germline-derived CDR1 and CDR2 are ENHRY and SYGVKD. CDR3 residues: CAIKTRNTGELFF. In nucleotides, the CDR3 is TGTGCCATCAAAACTAGGAACACCGGGGAGCTGTTTTTT.

The chain couples TRBV9 to TRBJ2-1; TRBD1 might be the D (5 bases). The CDR3 has 15 residues. V lost 3 bases and J 7 bases, leaving 17 bases between the germline ends. Looked up from germline, CDR1 is SGDLS and CDR2 is YYNGEE. The CDR3 spells CASSELYGAKNEQFF. CDR3 DNA: TGTGCCAGCAGCGAGCTCTATGGGGCAAAAAATGAGCAGTTCTTC.

The gene calls are TRBV2 and TRBJ2-3; 13 positions match TRBD2. V lost 6 bases, J lost 10 bases, and 10 bases stayed unmatched. Germline loops: CDR1 SNHLY, CDR2 FYNNEI. CDR3 length: 15 residues. The CDR3 spells CASRGLAGPIRAQYF. CDR3 DNA: TGTGCCAGCAGGGGACTAGCGGGACCTATTCGTGCGCAGTATTTT. Drawing the rest from reference TRBV2 and TRBJ2-3, the complete variable domain is EPEVTQTPSHQVTQMGQEVILRCVPISNHLYFYWYRQILGQKVEFLVSFYNNEISEKSEIFDDQFSVERPDGSNFTLKIRSTKLEDSAMYFCASRGLAGPIRAQYFGPGTRLTVL.

The chain joins TRBV15 to TRBJ1-5; D unresolved. CDR3 length: 13 amino acids. Trimming shortened V by 0 bases and J by 7 bases, and 7 bases separated the two germline ends. Germline CDR1 reads LNHNV; CDR2 reads YYDKDF (reference sequence). This CDR3 is CATSRDVSQPQHF. The CDR3 DNA reads as TGTGCCACCAGCAGAGATGTAAGCCAGCCCCAGCATTTT.

The rearrangement joins TRBV19 to TRBJ2-2, with TRBD2 matching 13 bases. This CDR3 comprises 15 residues. Trimming cost V 8 bases and J 5 bases; bases outside gene matches: 5. CDR1 is LNHDA, CDR2 SQIVND, per germline (reference sequence). The CDR3 reads CASGLLAGGTGELFF. CDR3 DNA: TGTGCCAGTGGATTACTAGCGGGAGGGACCGGGGAGCTGTTTTTT. Looking up the rest from reference TRBV19 and TRBJ2-2 gives the full variable domain: DGGITQSPKYLFRKEGQNVTLSCEQNLNHDAMYWYRQDPGQGLRLIYYSQIVNDFQKGDIAEGYSVSREKKESFPLTVTSAQKNPTAFYLCASGLLAGGTGELFFGEGSRLTVL.

The chain recombines TRBV5-1 with TRBJ2-1; D gene uncertain. Trimming pared 3 bases from V and 4 bases from J, leaving 11 bases between. There are 14 residues in the CDR3. CDR1 is SGHRS and CDR2 is YFSETQ in the germline V gene. The CDR3 coding sequence is TGCGCCAGCAGCTACGGGTCCGGGTACAATGAGCAGTTCTTC. This encodes CASSYGSGYNEQFF.

This chain connects TRBV28 to TRBJ2-7, with 10 bases fitting TRBD1. CDR1 and CDR2 from the germline V gene are MDHEN and SYDVKM. The CDR3 loop spans 14 amino acids. V dropped 4 bases and J dropped 2; count of bases not matched to a gene: 2. CDR3 residues: CASSSGTGAYEQYF. CDR3 coding DNA: TGTGCCAGCAGTTCCGGGACAGGGGCCTACGAGCAGTACTTC.

This clone was seen once. The genes are TRBV7-9 and TRBJ1-1; 10 nucleotides line up with TRBD1. The CDR3 sequence is 15 residues long. J gave up 4 bases and V 6 bases, and 8 bases lay outside the gene matches. CDR1 is SEHNR and CDR2 is FQNEAQ in the germline V gene (reference sequence). The CDR3 loop is CASSPSWTGGTEAFF. The CDR3 DNA reads as TGTGCCAGCAGTCCGAGTTGGACAGGGGGCACTGAAGCTTTCTTT.

The chain is built from TRBV27 and TRBJ2-7; a possible D gene is TRBD1 (5 bases). The length of the CDR3 is 12 residues. Trimming took 6 bases from V and 0 from J, leaving 6 bases between them. In germline, CDR1 is MNHEY, CDR2 SMNVEV (reference sequence). The CDR3 DNA reads as TGTGCCAGCAGCGACAGCTCCTACGAGCAGTACTTC. As protein: CASSDSSYEQYF.

The chain joins TRBV19 to TRBJ1-2; tentative D call: TRBD1 (5 bases). Per germline, CDR1 LNHDA and CDR2 SQIVND (reference sequence). V lost 2 bases to trimming and J lost 0 bases, with 7 bases between them. There are 14 residues in the CDR3. The CDR3 DNA is TGTGCCAGTAGTATAACAGGCTCTAACTATGGCTACACCTTC. It translates to CASSITGSNYGYTF.